The clone carrying this TCR beta chain was counted many times. Its antigen is unidentified. This entry is derived from a study of identical twins. The CDR3 is made up of 14 amino acids. CDR1 and CDR2 from the germline V gene are LGHDT and YNNKEL (reference sequence). V lost 1 base and J lost 8; bases outside the gene matches: 5. Study-wide results and limits: Carriage of fewer insertions was seen in abundant cord blood beta clonotypes, whereas memory repertoires showed none.

A universal primer site was added by template switching, and unique molecular identifiers were carried by the cDNA. TCRdb re-analysed the 5' RACE reads in MiXCR, keeping a single row per CDR3 protein. The data contain under 300,000 distinct CDR3 sequences, about an eighth of them seen just once; the ten biggest clones take up under 4.5%. Separately, the same data were catalogued under a study of yellow fever vaccine responses in identical twins.

The sequence was collected from a woman between 18 and 29 years old in good health. The chain recombines TRBV3-1 with TRBJ2-1; 7 positions match TRBD2. The specimen was memory (CD45RO+) T cells sorted from blood. Here the CDR3 DNA reads TGTGCCAGCAGCCAAGCCCGGACTAGTGATGAGCAGTTCTTC. This translates into CASSQARTSDEQFF.